Following are 12 T cell receptor beta chains from one sample sequenced in a study of cytomegalovirus exposure and HLA in healthy donors. 13 Jbeta primers and 60 Vbeta primers were used for the PCR. Sequencing used immunoSEQ multiplex PCR; TCRdb keeps in-frame clones, though not all of them. Among roughly 100,000 clones listed, 70% were seen once. The sequenced sample was PBMCs. Receptors were obtained from a man aged 35 to 55 in good health and CMV-seropositive.

The sample holds a few counts of this clone. V usage is TRBV5-4 and J usage is TRBJ2-7, with TRBD2 identical over 8 bases. CDR1 SGHNT and CDR2 YYREEE come from the germline V gene (reference sequence). Unmatched junction bases numbered 12, after V lost 1 base and J lost 3 bases. The CDR3 consists of 17 residues. Here the CDR3 DNA reads TGTGCCAGCAGCTTGATGTGGACGGGAGGGGGAAGCTACGAGCAGTACGTC. Amino acid sequence: CASSLMWTGGGSYEQYV.

The V and J genes are TRBV4-1 and TRBJ2-3; D is uncertain. From germline, CDR1 is MGHRA and CDR2 YSYEKL. The CDR3 extends over 13 amino acids. With 3 bases removed from V and 3 bases from J, the gap between germline ends came to 7 bases. The CDR3 region is CASSQLVTDTQYF. The DNA of the CDR3 is TGCGCCAGCAGCCAGCTAGTTACAGATACGCAGTATTTT.

The rearrangement joins TRBV6-1 to TRBJ2-7; D ambiguous. The CDR3 extends over 13 amino acids. V was clipped by 8 bases and J by 2 bases, with 13 bases between them. Germline-derived CDR1 and CDR2 are MNHNS and SASEGT. CDR3: CASSSLRPYEQYV. The CDR3 region has the DNA TGTGCCAGCTCTTCTTTGCGGCCCTACGAGCAGTACGTC.

CDR3 bases: TGTGCCAGCAGCCGAGAAGGGACACCAAACACCGGGGAGCTGTTTTTT. Translation: CASSREGTPNTGELFF. The V and J genes are TRBV2 and TRBJ2-2; TRBD1 is a possible D gene (6 bases). The CDR3 loop spans 16 amino acids. V shed 6 bases and J shed 2 bases, with 16 bases lying between them. Germline V gene lookup returns CDR1 SNHLY and CDR2 FYNNEI.

This clone is labeled as medium-sized (0.01 to 0.1%). This rearrangement joins TRBV4-3 to TRBJ2-1; perhaps TRBD2 as D (5 bases). The germline V and J ends were trimmed by 0 bases and 8 bases, with 11 bases remaining between them. The CDR3 has 14 amino acids. Germline-derived CDR1 and CDR2 are LGHNA and YSLEER. CDR3: CASSQEADGDEQFF. The CDR3 nucleotides are TGCGCCAGCAGCCAAGAGGCCGACGGGGATGAGCAGTTCTTC.

The chain joins TRBV9 to TRBJ2-1, with D maybe TRBD1 (5 bases). Germline V gene lookup returns CDR1 SGDLS and CDR2 YYNGEE. The V end was cut by 6 bases, the J end by 10 bases, with 17 bases between. The CDR3 sequence is 13 residues long. In DNA, the CDR3 is TGTGCCAGCAAAGGTGGGGCTGCAAGCGAGCAGTTCTTC. The encoded protein is CASKGGAASEQFF. Complete variable domain (other parts from reference TRBV9 and TRBJ2-1): DSGVTQTPKHLITATGQRVTLRCSPRSGDLSVYWYQQSLDQGLQFLIQYYNGEERAKGNILERFSAQQFPDLHSELNLSSLELGDSALYFCASKGGAASEQFFGPGTRLTVL.

This clone came up once. The chain is built from TRBV9 and TRBJ2-5; 8 bases match TRBD1. CDR3 length equals 14 residues. V trimming: 4 bases; J trimming: 4 bases; junction bases outside the gene matches: 6. CDR1 and CDR2 (germline): SGDLS, YYNGEE. The CDR3 DNA is TGTGCCAGCAGCACGACGACAGGGGCAGAGACCCAGTACTTC. This gives the protein CASSTTTGAETQYF. The complete variable domain, with remaining parts taken from reference TRBV9 and TRBJ2-5, reads DSGVTQTPKHLITATGQRVTLRCSPRSGDLSVYWYQQSLDQGLQFLIQYYNGEERAKGNILERFSAQQFPDLHSELNLSSLELGDSALYFCASSTTTGAETQYFGPGTRLLVL.

This clone occurred many times. The CDR3: CASSLLGATGELFF. The CDR3 DNA reads TGCGCCAGCAGCCTTCTAGGGGCCACCGGGGAGCTGTTTTTT. This chain links TRBV4-1 with TRBJ2-2; D may be TRBD1 (5 bases). The CDR3 has 14 residues. V shed 4 bases and J shed 4 bases, with 10 bases lying between them. CDR1 is MGHRA and CDR2 is YSYEKL in the germline V gene.

V is TRBV5-1 and J is TRBJ2-2; 8 bases line up with TRBD1. Germline values: CDR1 SGHRS, CDR2 YFSETQ. The CDR3 length is 15 residues. After removal of 5 bases from V and 1 base from J, the junction contained 4 bases not matched to a gene. Here the CDR3 DNA reads TGCGCCAGCAGGGTCGGGACAGGGAACACCGGGGAGCTGTTTTTT. Translated, it gives CASRVGTGNTGELFF.

This clone occurred once. The chain uses TRBV6-5 and TRBJ2-7, with 8 bases that match TRBD2. Germline V CDR1 and CDR2: MNHEY, SVGAGI. This CDR3 comprises 12 residues. J gave up 7 bases and V 11 bases, and 10 bases lay outside the gene matches. This chain's CDR3 is CAAGGGRWEQYF. Here the CDR3 DNA reads TGTGCCGCCGGCGGGGGGCGATGGGAGCAGTACTTC.

The CDR3 bases are TGTGCCAGCAGTTACGGCGGCATGAGCGCTGGAAACACCATATATTTT. Its translation: CASSYGGMSAGNTIYF. This chain joins TRBV6-5 and TRBJ1-3; unclear D gene. The V gene's germline CDR1 is MNHEY and CDR2 SVGAGI. Deletions cut 2 bases from V and 2 bases from J, with 13 bases between. There are 16 residues in the CDR3.

The chain has TRBV7-6 and TRBJ2-1, with 7 positions matching TRBD2. Germline V gene lookup returns CDR1 SGHVS and CDR2 FNYEAQ. Germline trimming cut 4 bases from V and 1 base from J; bases unmatched to any gene: 10. The length of the CDR3 is 17 residues. In DNA form, the CDR3 reads TGTGCCAGCAGCTCGCATCAGCGGGGACGGTCCTACAATGAGCAGTTCTTC. It is translated as CASSSHQRGRSYNEQFF.